This passage covers 25 T cell receptor beta chains from one sample sequenced in a study of T cell responses to AZD1222 COVID-19 vaccine (dated by TCRdb to about 2021). The label giving this sample's time point can be read as: sample from adult after SARS-CoV-2 infection, after symptom onset. The library was obtained by the immunoSEQ multiplex PCR assay. TCRdb holds this immuneACCESS table with in-frame rearrangements only. Some clones are missing; in checked studies, unresolved V genes explain under half, and the rest has no known cause. The sample table lists roughly 150,000 clones, more than 85% of them with a count of one. Over 6% of the sample comes from the top ten. The sample here was peripheral blood, taken after recovery from COVID-19. The receptors here all came from an adult who had recovered from COVID-19.

V usage is TRBV6-2 or TRBV6-3 and J usage is TRBJ1-1; D possibly corresponds to TRBD1 (6 bases). Germline-derived CDR1 and CDR2 are MNHEY and SVGEGT. The CDR3 is 15 residues long. V gave up 0 bases and J gave up 4 bases, with 12 bases separating them. Here the CDR3 DNA reads TGTGCCAGCAGTTACTCCGGGGGGCTGGGCACTGAAGCTTTCTTT. Translation gives CASSYSGGLGTEAFF.

The chain uses TRBV5-4 and TRBJ1-2; 7 bases fit TRBD1. Germline lookup yields CDR1 SGHNT and CDR2 YYREEE (reference sequence). V shed 0 bases, J shed 4 bases, and the junction held 9 bases outside the gene matches. CDR3 size: 16 residues. CDR3 nucleotide sequence: TGTGCCAGCAGCTTGGAATCAGGCAGGGGGTTCTATGGCTACACCTTC. As protein: CASSLESGRGFYGYTF.

This clone was seen a single time. The gene calls are TRBV19 and TRBJ1-2, with D perhaps TRBD1 (6 bases). V lost 3 bases, J lost 1 base, and 9 bases lay in between. This CDR3 region has 14 residues. CDR1 and CDR2 from the germline V gene are LNHDA and SQIVND (reference sequence). CDR3 sequence reads: CASSILGGNYGYTF. CDR3 in DNA: TGTGCCAGTAGTATTCTAGGGGGTAACTATGGCTACACCTTC.

V and J are TRBV6-1 and TRBJ1-5; 10 nucleotides match TRBD1. Trimming at V came to 3 bases and at J to 4 bases, leaving 3 bases not matched to a gene. This CDR3 has 15 amino acids. Germline CDR1 MNHNS, CDR2 SASEGT. CDR3 residues: CASSDRDRGNQPQHF. The CDR3 DNA is TGTGCCAGCAGTGATCGGGACAGGGGTAATCAGCCCCAGCATTTT.

This sequence joins TRBV29-1 and TRBJ2-7; D might be TRBD2 (5 bases). The germline V and J ends were trimmed by 6 bases and 3 bases, with 9 bases remaining between them. There are 11 residues in the CDR3. Germline CDR1 reads SQVTM; CDR2 reads ANQGSEA. For the CDR3, the DNA is TGCAGCGTCTCTAGCAGCTACGAGCAGTACTTC. As protein: CSVSSSYEQYF.

This clone was counted only a few times. The J gene is TRBJ2-1, the V gene TRBV7-8, with TRBD2 matching over 9 bases. V gave up 0 bases and J gave up 5 bases; unmatched junction bases: 11. There are 18 residues in the CDR3. CDR1 SGHVS and CDR2 FQNEAQ come from the germline V gene. CDR3 bases: TGTGCCAGCAGCTTAGCGCATATGCGGGGGGGCCGAAACAATGAGCAGTTCTTC. Translated: CASSLAHMRGGRNNEQFF. Combining the CDR3 with reference TRBV7-8 and TRBJ2-1 gives the whole variable domain GAGVSQSPRYKVAKRGQDVALRCDPISGHVSLFWYQQALGQGPEFLTYFQNEAQLDKSGLPSDRFFAERPEGSVSTLKIQRTQQEDSAVYLCASSLAHMRGGRNNEQFFGPGTRLTVL.

The gene calls are TRBV5-4 and TRBJ1-2, with 7 bases lining up with TRBD1. Germline assignment: CDR1 SGHNT and CDR2 YYREEE (reference sequence). The J segment lost 3 bases and the V segment lost 4 bases, leaving 3 bases of the junction unmatched. The CDR3 runs 13 residues. The CDR3 sequence: CASSSDRDYGYTF. The CDR3 DNA is TGTGCCAGCAGCAGCGACAGGGACTATGGCTACACCTTC.

The chain is built from TRBV28 and TRBJ1-4; D is possibly TRBD1 (6 bases). The length of the CDR3 is 15 residues. Germline V gene data show CDR1 as MDHEN and CDR2 as SYDVKM. With 2 bases removed from V and 5 bases from J, the gap between germline ends came to 12 bases. The CDR3 sequence is CASSLAGDGNEKLFF. In DNA form, the CDR3 reads TGTGCCAGCAGTTTAGCAGGGGATGGGAATGAAAAACTGTTTTTT.

The chain couples TRBV5-4 to TRBJ2-1; 10 positions match TRBD2. V lost 1 base to trimming and J lost 1 base; unmatched junction nucleotides: 8. Per germline, CDR1 SGHNT and CDR2 YYREEE (reference sequence). The CDR3 is made up of 18 amino acids. CDR3 DNA: TGTGCCAGCAGCTTGCAAACTACTAGCGGGGAATCCTACAATGAGCAGTTCTTC. Its protein product is CASSLQTTSGESYNEQFF. The variable domain in full, completed from reference TRBV5-4 and TRBJ2-1, reads ETGVTQSPTHLIKTRGQQVTLRCSSQSGHNTVSWYQQALGQGPQFIFQYYREEENGRGNFPPRFSGLQFPNYSSELNVNALELDDSALYLCASSLQTTSGESYNEQFFGPGTRLTVL.

This clone came up once. The chain links TRBV7-9 to TRBJ1-6; tentative D call: TRBD1 (6 bases). V was pared by 2 bases and J by 7 bases, with 9 bases between. The CDR3 is made up of 14 amino acids. Per germline, CDR1 SEHNR and CDR2 FQNEAQ (reference sequence). CDR3: CASSLNRENSPLHF. In DNA form, the CDR3 reads TGTGCCAGCAGCTTAAACAGGGAAAATTCACCCCTCCACTTT. Full variable domain (outside the CDR3, taken from reference TRBV7-9 and TRBJ1-6): DTGVSQNPRHKITKRGQNVTFRCDPISEHNRLYWYRQTLGQGPEFLTYFQNEAQLEKSRLLSDRFSAERPKGSFSTLEIQRTEQGDSAMYLCASSLNRENSPLHFGNGTRLTVT.

V is TRBV6-1 and J is TRBJ1-6, with 9 nucleotides matching TRBD1. Germline values: CDR1 MNHNS, CDR2 SASEGT. The length of the CDR3 is 13 residues. V lost 10 bases to trimming and J lost 7 bases; unmatched junction nucleotides: 5. The CDR3 nucleotides read TGTGCCACCGGGACAGGGAACAATTCACCCCTCCACTTT. It codes for CATGTGNNSPLHF.

In its sample, this clone was seen once. V and J are TRBV6-2 or TRBV6-3 and TRBJ1-5, with TRBD1 matching over 9 bases. Germline values: CDR1 MNHEY, CDR2 SVGEGT. V was pared by 2 bases and J by 4 bases, with 3 bases of the junction left unmatched. This CDR3 is 15 amino acids long. This CDR3 is CASSYHGTGNQPQHF. The CDR3 DNA is TGTGCCAGCAGTTACCACGGGACAGGGAATCAGCCCCAGCATTTT.

The J gene is TRBJ1-4, the V gene TRBV7-2, with D perhaps matching TRBD1 (6 bases). CDR1 and CDR2 (germline): SGHTA, FQGNSA. The length of the CDR3 is 15 residues. The V gene lost 6 bases and the J gene lost 8 bases, with 19 bases spanning the gap. The CDR3 DNA follows: TGTGCCAGCAGTACCCGCAGGGGCAACTACGAAAAACTGTTTTTT. This encodes CASSTRRGNYEKLFF.

This clone was found once. The genes are TRBV5-1 and TRBJ2-7; TRBD1 aligns across 8 bases. The CDR3 sequence is 13 residues long. The trim removed 6 bases at V and 0 bases at J, leaving 2 bases unmatched. The germline gives CDR1 SGHRS, CDR2 YFSETQ. CDR3 DNA sequence: TGCGCCAGCAACAGGGGGACCTCCTACGAGCAGTACTTC. Translated: CASNRGTSYEQYF.

CDR3 in DNA: TGTGCCAGCAGCTTAGGACTTATAGGAGGGCCAGGTGTGAATGAGCAGTTCTTC. It specifies CASSLGLIGGPGVNEQFF. The V gene is TRBV7-8, the J gene TRBJ2-1, with a tentative D call TRBD2 (6 bases). Germline CDR1 and CDR2: SGHVS and FQNEAQ. This CDR3 comprises 18 residues. The germline V and J ends were trimmed by 1 base and 7 bases, with 23 bases remaining between them.

Only one count was recorded for this clone. The rearrangement uses TRBV10-3 and TRBJ1-1; TRBD1 matches 9 bases. This CDR3 is 14 amino acids long. Per germline, CDR1 ENHRY and CDR2 SYGVKD. With V trimmed by 0 bases and J by 10 bases, 6 bases remained unmatched. The DNA for the CDR3 is TGTGCCATCAGTGAGTCCGGACAGGGGAACGGAGCTTTCTTT. It is translated as CAISESGQGNGAFF.

This clone has just one count. The chain joins TRBV2 to TRBJ2-4; D is uncertain. Germline lookup yields CDR1 SNHLY and CDR2 FYNNEI. This CDR3 has 15 residues. The V end lost 8 bases, the J end lost 5 bases, and 19 bases lay between the germline ends. This chain's CDR3 is CASGRSLTRQNIQYF. CDR3 DNA sequence: TGTGCCAGCGGACGCTCATTAACCCGGCAAAACATTCAGTACTTC.

The chain employs TRBV29-1 and TRBJ2-5; 7 nucleotides agree with TRBD1. The CDR3 is made up of 12 amino acids. CDR1 SQVTM and CDR2 ANQGSEA come from the germline V gene. V lost 7 bases, J lost 5 bases, and 7 bases stayed unmatched. CDR3 loop: CSAQGGGETQYF. Here the CDR3 DNA reads TGCAGCGCCCAAGGGGGCGGGGAGACCCAGTACTTC.

V and J are TRBV25-1 and TRBJ1-2, with D unresolved. V dropped 0 bases and J dropped 1 base, with 15 bases sitting between them. From germline, CDR1 is MGHDK and CDR2 SYGVNS. This CDR3 has 17 amino acids. The CDR3 loop reads CASSEYGGFGRNYGYTF. In DNA, the CDR3 is TGTGCCAGCAGTGAATATGGAGGGTTCGGGCGTAACTATGGCTACACCTTC.

The V gene is TRBV7-2, the J gene TRBJ2-7, with D uncertain. This CDR3 is built from 14 residues. V was pared by 2 bases and J by 2 bases, with 10 bases between. From germline, CDR1 is SGHTA and CDR2 FQGNSA. CDR3 in amino acids: CASSLIPGPYEQYF. The DNA of the CDR3 is TGTGCCAGCAGCTTAATCCCCGGACCCTACGAGCAGTACTTC.

On this clone itself: Other DNA variants within this sample encode the same CDR3. This chain joins TRBV9 and TRBJ2-7, with 11 bases that match TRBD2. Germline lookup yields CDR1 SGDLS and CDR2 YYNGEE. CDR3 length: 15 amino acids. V was clipped by 0 bases and J by 2 bases; unmatched bases: 1. Here the CDR3 reads CASSVDSGRAYEQYF. The CDR3 DNA reads as TGTGCCAGCAGCGTAGATAGCGGGAGGGCCTACGAGCAGTACTTC.

This chain uses TRBV14 with TRBJ1-6; 7 bases line up with TRBD1. Germline trimming cut 4 bases from V and 7 bases from J; bases unmatched to any gene: 4. Germline CDR1 SGHDN, CDR2 FVKESK. CDR3 length: 14 amino acids. CDR3 amino acids: CASSLGTANSPLHF. The CDR3 DNA reads as TGTGCCAGCAGCCTCGGGACAGCCAATTCACCCCTCCACTTT.

This clone has only a few counts. This chain connects TRBV7-2 to TRBJ1-1, with 8 bases lining up with TRBD1. CDR1 and CDR2 from the germline V gene are SGHTA and FQGNSA. V was clipped by 5 bases and J by 2 bases; unmatched bases: 4. The CDR3 totals 14 residues. CDR3 bases: TGTGCCAGCAGCCGGGACAGGCGCAACACTGAAGCTTTCTTT. Protein product: CASSRDRRNTEAFF.

This clone has just a few counts. The chain carries TRBV3-1 (or the pseudogene TRBV3-2) and TRBJ1-2, with 7 positions matching TRBD1. CDR1 LGHDT and CDR2 YNNKEL come from the germline V gene (reference sequence). V shed 3 bases and J 4 bases; nucleotides not matched to a gene: 2. This CDR3 has 13 amino acids. CDR3 DNA sequence: TGTGCCAGCAGCCAGGGACAGAGCTATGGCTACACCTTC. It encodes CASSQGQSYGYTF.

A word on this clone: In the same sample, other DNA sequences code for this CDR3. The chain uses TRBV4-2 and TRBJ2-1; 9 bases fit TRBD1. This CDR3 has 16 residues. Germline assignment: CDR1 LGHNA and CDR2 YNFKEQ. V shed 0 bases and J 1 base; nucleotides not matched to a gene: 1. CDR3 nucleotides: TGTGCCAGCAGCCAAGAAGACAGGGGGTCCTACAATGAGCAGTTCTTC. Amino acids: CASSQEDRGSYNEQFF.